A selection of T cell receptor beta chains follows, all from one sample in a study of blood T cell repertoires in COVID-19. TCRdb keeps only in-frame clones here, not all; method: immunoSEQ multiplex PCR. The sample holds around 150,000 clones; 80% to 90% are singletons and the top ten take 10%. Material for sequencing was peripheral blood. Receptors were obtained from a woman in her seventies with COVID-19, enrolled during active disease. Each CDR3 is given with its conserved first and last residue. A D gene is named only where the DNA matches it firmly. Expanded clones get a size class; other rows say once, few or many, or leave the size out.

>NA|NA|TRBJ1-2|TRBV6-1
CASSEAGDANYGYTF
TGTGCCAGCAGTGAAGCAGGAGATGCTAACTATGGCTACACCTTC
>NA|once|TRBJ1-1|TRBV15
CATHHGGNTEAFF
TGTGCCACCCATCACGGGGGGAACACTGAAGCTTTCTTT
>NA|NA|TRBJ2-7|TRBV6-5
CASSYDGTYEQYF
TGTGCCAGCAGTTACGACGGGACCTACGAGCAGTACTTC
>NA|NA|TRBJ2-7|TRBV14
CASSQLSYEQYF
TGTGCCAGCAGCCAACTCTCCTACGAGCAGTACTTC
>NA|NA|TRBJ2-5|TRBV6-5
CASSKRLEETQYF
TGTGCCAGCAGCAAGAGACTGGAGGAGACCCAGTACTTC
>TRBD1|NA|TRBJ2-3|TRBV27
CASIRDRGGTDTQYF
TGTGCCAGCATCCGGGACAGGGGAGGAACAGATACGCAGTATTTT
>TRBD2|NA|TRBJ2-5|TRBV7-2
CASSPRRLAGGETQYF
TGTGCCAGCAGCCCCCGGCGGCTAGCGGGGGGAGAGACCCAGTACTTC
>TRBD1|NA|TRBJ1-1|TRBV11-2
CASRTGGGGTEAFF
TGTGCCAGCAGGACAGGGGGCGGCGGCACTGAAGCTTTCTTT
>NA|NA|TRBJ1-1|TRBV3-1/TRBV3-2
CASSPPIAADEAFF
TGTGCCAGCAGCCCCCCCATAGCAGCCGACGAAGCTTTCTTT
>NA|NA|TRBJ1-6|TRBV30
CAWSTGNSYNSPLHF
TGTGCCTGGAGTACGGGGAACTCCTATAATTCACCCCTCCACTTT
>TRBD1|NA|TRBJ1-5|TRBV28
CASSPTGGSEPQHF
TGTGCCAGCAGCCCAACAGGGGGCAGTGAGCCCCAGCATTTT
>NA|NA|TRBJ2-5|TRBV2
CASKEDLQETQYF
TGTGCCAGCAAGGAGGACTTACAAGAGACCCAGTACTTC
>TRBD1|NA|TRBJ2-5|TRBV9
CASSVVTGGRETQYF
TGTGCCAGCAGCGTAGTAACAGGGGGGCGAGAGACCCAGTACTTC
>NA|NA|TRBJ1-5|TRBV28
CASSKQDQPQHF
TGTGCCAGCAGCAAGCAGGATCAGCCCCAGCATTTT
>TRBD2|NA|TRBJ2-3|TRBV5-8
CASRQRGGSGTQYF
TGTGCCAGCAGGCAGCGGGGGGGCTCTGGTACGCAGTATTTT
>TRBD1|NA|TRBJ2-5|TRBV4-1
CASSQWQGEWETQYF
TGCGCCAGCAGCCAATGGCAGGGGGAATGGGAGACCCAGTACTTC
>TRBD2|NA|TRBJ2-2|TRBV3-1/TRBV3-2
CASSQGPGTSGRELFF
TGTGCCAGCAGCCAAGGTCCCGGGACTAGCGGCCGGGAGCTGTTTTTT
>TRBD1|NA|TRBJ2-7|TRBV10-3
CATGQGAYEQYF
TGTGCCACGGGACAGGGGGCCTACGAGCAGTACTTC
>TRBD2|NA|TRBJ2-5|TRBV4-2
CASSQEVSGGQGETQYF
TGTGCCAGCAGCCAAGAAGTCAGCGGGGGCCAGGGAGAGACCCAGTACTTC
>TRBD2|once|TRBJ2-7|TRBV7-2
CASSDPGGGGSEQYF
TGTGCCAGCAGCGACCCCGGCGGGGGGGGTAGCGAGCAGTACTTC
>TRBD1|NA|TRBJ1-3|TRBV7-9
CASSLPGQGKGNTIYF
TGTGCCAGCAGCTTACCCGGACAGGGAAAGGGAAACACCATATATTTT
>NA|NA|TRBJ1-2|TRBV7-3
CASSLFRGDYGYTF
TGTGCCAGCAGCTTATTCAGGGGCGACTATGGCTACACCTTC
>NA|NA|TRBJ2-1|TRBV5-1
CASSSNPDVQRLF
TGCGCCAGCAGCTCCAACCCGGACGTGCAGCGGCTCTTC
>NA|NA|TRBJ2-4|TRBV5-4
CASSLWGQGNIQYF
TGTGCCAGCAGCTTGTGGGGGCAGGGGAACATTCAGTACTTC
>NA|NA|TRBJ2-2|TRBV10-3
CAISANRPGNTGELFF
TGTGCCATCAGTGCTAATCGCCCGGGGAACACCGGGGAGCTGTTTTTT
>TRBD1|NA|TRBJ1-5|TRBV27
CASSSADRASNQPQHF
TGTGCCAGCAGTTCGGCCGACAGGGCTAGCAATCAGCCCCAGCATTTT
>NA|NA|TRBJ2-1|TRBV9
CASSVFGDNEQFF
TGTGCCAGCAGCGTCTTCGGGGACAATGAGCAGTTCTTC
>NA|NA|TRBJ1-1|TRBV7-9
CASRPRGEWDTEAFF
TGTGCCAGCAGGCCACGGGGGGAGTGGGACACTGAAGCTTTCTTT
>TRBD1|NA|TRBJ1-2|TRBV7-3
CASSLTHKTGGTFYGYTF
TGTGCCAGCAGCTTAACCCACAAGACAGGGGGTACTTTTTATGGCTACACCTTC
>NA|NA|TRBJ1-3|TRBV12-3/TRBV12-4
CASRTEGNTIYF
TGTGCCAGCAGAACAGAGGGAAACACCATATATTTT
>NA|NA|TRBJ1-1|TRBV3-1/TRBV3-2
CASSQDWQVSPEAFF
TGTGCCAGCAGCCAAGATTGGCAGGTGAGCCCTGAAGCTTTCTTT
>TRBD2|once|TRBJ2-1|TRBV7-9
CASSPSGNEQFF
TGTGCCAGCAGCCCTAGCGGCAATGAGCAGTTCTTC
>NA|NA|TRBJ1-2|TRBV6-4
CASSDSGRVNYTF
TGTGCCAGCAGTGACTCGGGCAGGGTGAACTACACCTTC
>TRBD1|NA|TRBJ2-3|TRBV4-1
CASSKGQDLSTDTQYF
TGCGCCAGCAGCAAGGGACAGGACCTTAGCACAGATACGCAGTATTTT
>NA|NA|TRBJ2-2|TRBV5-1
CASSLAGSNTGELFF
TGCGCCAGCAGCTTGGCGGGGTCGAACACCGGGGAGCTGTTTTTT
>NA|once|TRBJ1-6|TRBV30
CAWSGATGRINSPLHF
TGTGCCTGGAGTGGGGCAACAGGTCGCATAAATTCACCCCTCCACTTT
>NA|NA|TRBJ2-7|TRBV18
CASSPSGSHEQYF
TGTGCCAGCTCACCATCGGGGTCCCACGAGCAGTACTTC
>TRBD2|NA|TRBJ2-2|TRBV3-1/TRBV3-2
CASSQQRGASTGELFF
TGTGCCAGCAGCCAACAGCGGGGGGCTAGCACCGGGGAGCTGTTTTTT
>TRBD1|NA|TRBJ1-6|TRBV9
CASSPSVTGGNSPLHF
TGTGCCAGCAGCCCAAGCGTCACAGGGGGGAATTCACCCCTCCACTTT
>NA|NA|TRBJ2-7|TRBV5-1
CASSESSYEQYF
TGCGCCAGCAGCGAGAGTTCTTACGAGCAGTACTTC
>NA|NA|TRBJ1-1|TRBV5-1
CASSLEQGDGTEAFF
TGCGCCAGCAGCTTAGAACAGGGCGATGGCACTGAAGCTTTCTTT
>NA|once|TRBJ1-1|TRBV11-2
CASSRPSGNTEAFF
TGTGCCAGCAGCCGCCCGTCGGGGAACACTGAAGCTTTCTTT
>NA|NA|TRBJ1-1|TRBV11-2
CASSQTGGNTEAFF
TGTGCCAGCAGCCAAACGGGGGGGAACACTGAAGCTTTCTTT
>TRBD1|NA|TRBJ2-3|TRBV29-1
CSVGDRGPKYF
TGCAGCGTTGGGGACAGGGGGCCGAAGTATTTT
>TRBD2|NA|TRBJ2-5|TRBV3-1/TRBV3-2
CASSQEPSGVETQYF
TGTGCCAGCAGCCAAGAACCTAGCGGAGTAGAGACCCAGTACTTC
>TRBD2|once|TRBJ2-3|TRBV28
CASSRGGLDTQYF
TGTGCCAGCAGCCGGGGGGGGCTTGATACGCAGTATTTT
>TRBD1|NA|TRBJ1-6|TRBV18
CASSPKRDRDSPLHF
TGTGCCAGCTCACCAAAGCGGGACAGGGACTCACCCCTCCACTTT
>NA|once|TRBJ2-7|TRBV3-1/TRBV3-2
CASSQSPSVSYEQYF
TGTGCCAGCAGCCAATCGCCTAGCGTTTCCTACGAGCAGTACTTC
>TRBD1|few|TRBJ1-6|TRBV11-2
CASSFEAFQGAYNSPLHF
TGTGCCAGCAGCTTTGAGGCGTTCCAGGGGGCCTATAATTCACCCCTCCACTTT
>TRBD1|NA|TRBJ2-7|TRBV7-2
CASSLADRATYEQYF
TGTGCCAGCAGCTTAGCGGACAGGGCAACCTACGAGCAGTACTTC